This T cell receptor (beta chain) is from a study of cytomegalovirus exposure and HLA in healthy donors. The V gene's germline CDR1 is SGHNT and CDR2 YYREEE (reference sequence). The CDR3 consists of 18 residues. V was pared by 4 bases and J by 4 bases, with 26 bases between. Use of 60 Vbeta and 13 Jbeta primers characterized the PCR. Some clones are missing from TCRdb's copy, which holds only in-frame ones; the method was immunoSEQ multiplex PCR. The data contain fewer than 250,000 clones, 70% to 90% of them seen just once; the ten biggest clones take up 2.9%. Turning to this clone: Its specificity is not known.

Findings of the study overall: TCR beta sequences numbering 16,951 were associated with HLA alleles at 0.05 false discovery rate in a later analysis. A further, later analysis showed that HLA-associated TCR beta chains (compared with equally common others) were more clonally expanded.

Material for sequencing was PBMCs. The chain combines TRBV5-4 with TRBJ1-1; a weak D match, TRBD1 (5 bases). This TCR derives from a man younger than 40 in good health and CMV-seronegative. CDR3 DNA: TGTGCCAGCAGCACGGTGCTGGGGCGGCCCTTGAAGGGCACTGAAGCTTTCTTT. Translation: CASSTVLGRPLKGTEAFF.